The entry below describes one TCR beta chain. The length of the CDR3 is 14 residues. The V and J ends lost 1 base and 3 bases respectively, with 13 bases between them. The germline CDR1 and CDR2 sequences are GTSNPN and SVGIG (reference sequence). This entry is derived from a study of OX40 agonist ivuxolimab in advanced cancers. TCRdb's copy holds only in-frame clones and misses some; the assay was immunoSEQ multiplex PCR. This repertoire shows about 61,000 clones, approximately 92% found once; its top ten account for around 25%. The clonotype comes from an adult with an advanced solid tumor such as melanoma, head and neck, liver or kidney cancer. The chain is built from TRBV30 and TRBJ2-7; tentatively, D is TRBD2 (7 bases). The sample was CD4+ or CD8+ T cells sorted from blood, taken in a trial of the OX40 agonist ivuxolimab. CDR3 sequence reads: CAWSGGGASYEQYV. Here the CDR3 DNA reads TGTGCCTGGAGTGGAGGGGGGGCCAGCTACGAGCAGTACGTC.